One TCR beta chain is described in this entry. This sample is part of a study of blood T cell repertoires in COVID-19. As for the study in general: COVID-19 samples, acute and convalescent, were from the United States, Italy and Spain.

CDR1 is PRHDT, CDR2 FYEKMQ, per germline (reference sequence). J gave up 8 bases and V 5 bases, and 8 bases lay outside the gene matches. This CDR3 comprises 14 residues. Source study methods: Using reference gene primer amplification, nucleated cell counts were estimated. Using immunoSEQ multiplex PCR, the repertoire was profiled, and TCRdb retains in-frame clones only, with some absent. V, J and clone size reflect that table, while D and trimming were determined from the DNA. The repertoire consists of about 400,000 clones, with around 90% occurring once and the leading ten covering roughly 1.2%. The sequencing sample was made of peripheral blood. The J gene is TRBJ1-2, the V gene TRBV13, with 10 bases identical to TRBD1. The TCR comes from a man in his forties with acute or convalescent COVID-19. CDR3 nucleotide sequence: TGTGCCAGCAGCCGCCGGGACAGGGGCGGCGGCTACACCTTC. Protein product: CASSRRDRGGGYTF.